This T cell receptor (beta chain) was profiled in a study of cytomegalovirus exposure and HLA in healthy donors (dated by TCRdb to 2015 to 2018). About the full investigation: In an earlier analysis of fewer than 750 of the donors, under 300 Gb of sequence data and just under 120 million unique TCR beta sequences from 150 million to 200 million T cells were reported. Around 320 gigabases of sequencing data and tens of millions of unique TCR sequences were included in an early release covering several hundred HLA-typed donors. Among the roughly 400 genotyped donors, 75% to 90% belonged to the genetic ancestry cluster associated with self-reported Caucasian donors. The study was designed to test whether signatures of past pathogen exposure could be identified by cataloging public T cell receptors. The study profiled the T cell repertoires of some 610 subjects by immunosequencing and related them to cytomegalovirus serostatus. Besides the first cohort of 666 subjects, a separate validation cohort made up of roughly 130 different subjects was used. High-throughput TCR immunosequencing, statistical association of individual TCRs with disease status, and machine learning were combined to predict cytomegalovirus infection status. A later analysis re-examined previously published TCR beta repertoires from roughly 650 donors and added high-resolution HLA genotyping to investigate patterns of TCR occurrence. The later analysis used no new phenotypic data to find candidate immune exposures, relying instead on TCR beta sequences and their occurrence across donors. An earlier analysis of some 500 of the donors applied high-throughput TCR beta sequencing to assess whether each TCR beta V gene segment acted as functional or pseudogenic. Donor age, sex, ethnicity and CMV serostatus were collected together with the repertoire data. In a later genetic analysis, genome-wide SNP genotypes for about three fifths of the 666 donors were used, and that subset was treated as a discovery cohort. Every discovery cohort repertoire had been produced on one sequencing platform. HLA typing included class I and class II loci at four-digit resolution. The number of donors typed differed by locus, with roughly 620-640 for A, B, C, DRB1 and DQB1, around 500 for DQA1, 606 for DPA1, and over 400 for DPB1. Five DR-DQ haplotypes were treated as single units for association and clustering because of strong linkage in the cohort. Across about 380 genotyped donors of the cohort, an average of roughly 250,000 unique TCR beta nucleotide sequences per donor were sequenced, and approximately 19% of those sequences were non-productive. Broad study findings and their caveats: Across donors, most TCR sequences were observed very rarely, whereas some public TCRs were present in many individuals. HLA typing was unavailable for some donors at each locus, so association tests used only the typed subset. A later analysis found that most CMV-associated TCR beta chains appeared HLA-restricted, with HLA associations seemingly driven largely by CMV exposure. Cytomegalovirus status was reported to be diagnosed by the classifier with high specificity and sensitivity in both the original and validation cohorts. In a later analysis, the rate of TCR association differed among HLA loci, with DRB1 alleles having the most associated TCRs and HLA-C alleles having the fewest. Some IMGT-functional V segments, including TRBV6-2 and TRBV6-3, could not be told apart with the 87-base-pair reads, so those segments were excluded. Compared with the roughly 710-donor mean, donors in an Asian-associated ancestry cluster had fewer N-insertions in productive TCRs, according to a later genetic analysis. The cohort was sequenced for TCR beta chains only, and without alpha or paired-chain data the features that could be detected were limited. In a later genetic analysis, a missense DCLRE1C variant was associated with V-gene and J-gene trimming of TCR beta chains, and the association was replicated in an independent cohort. Immune exposure information for the cohort was limited to CMV serostatus. The authors suggested that the approach could potentially be extended to other disease states and immunological phenotypes. Because counts were too low, some 17 rarely observed V segments, including chromosome 9 orphons, were excluded from the earlier analysis of about 500 of the donors. Linkage disequilibrium might explain the correlated functional status among segregating V segments, but an unknown experimental factor could not be ruled out. A total of 150 to 200 TCR beta chains were listed by the study as associated with cytomegalovirus. In vitro tests confirmed that a few of the cytomegalovirus-associated TCR beta chains recognize cytomegalovirus antigens. When HLA alleles, especially DR and DQ, strongly co-occurred, TCR associations were difficult to assign to individual alleles. Compared with equally common non-associated chains, HLA-associated TCR beta chains in a later analysis were more clonally expanded and had lower generation probabilities. Several of the top co-occurrence clusters appeared to be linked to parvovirus B19, influenza, CMV and Epstein-Barr virus, according to a later analysis. In an earlier analysis of over 550 of the donors, most TCR beta V segments were observed in productive rearrangements about 87% or about 30% of the time, broadly matching IMGT annotations. A later analysis associated roughly 17,000 TCR beta sequences with specific HLA alleles at a false discovery rate of 0.05. A further reported finding was that TCR beta sequences accurately predicted the HLA-A and HLA-B alleles for most subjects in the first cohort. The sequencing pipeline was judged likely to have produced a cluster of highly shared sequence variants as a technical artifact. The presence/absence analyses assumed that sequencing depth was roughly uniform across donors, and that assumption may not be true.

Receptor libraries were prepared by the immunoSEQ multiplex PCR assay. The multiplex PCR relied on a mix of 60 forward primers for TCR Vbeta segments and 13 reverse primers for TCR Jbeta segments. The CDR3 region of rearranged TCR beta genes was amplified from genomic DNA by a multiplex PCR assay. The Illumina HiSeq System was used to sequence the amplified TCR beta libraries as 87-base-pair reads. In the source study's methods: In a later analysis, 77 million or so unique TCR beta chains were counted across the 650 to 750 repertoires, and about 10 million of these chains were shared by at least two donors. Raw reads were error-corrected and collapsed into unique sequences by a nearest-neighbor algorithm in which closely related sequences were merged to remove PCR and sequencing errors. CDR3 sequences were aligned to IMGT reference sequences to assign V, D and J gene segments. For a sequence to be retained, a match of at least six nucleotides was required to both a V gene segment and a J gene segment. A rearrangement counted as productive if the CDR3 had no stop codons and remained in frame with V and J, and every other rearrangement counted as non-productive. Following IMGT convention, CDR3 was defined as the stretch from the second conserved V-encoded cysteine to the conserved J-encoded phenylalanine. In an earlier analysis of approximately 590 of the donors, sequences lacking an unambiguous match to a single V gene segment were excluded. An earlier analysis of 500 to 700 of the donors classified V segments as functional when productive rearrangements were above 56.7% and as segregating when the standard deviation between donors was above 5%. A statistical classification framework was built for diagnosing cytomegalovirus status from the catalog of TCR beta chain sequences. In a later analysis, V and J genes were assigned by comparing TCR nucleotide sequences against IMGT/GENE-DB human TR gene sequences. In a later analysis, CDR3 sequences and most-parsimonious VDJ recombination scenarios were assigned using the TCRdist pipeline. In a later analysis, each TCR beta chain was defined by its CDR3 amino acid sequence together with its V-gene family, and reads without a unique V-gene family were excluded. To address suspected cross-contamination and a sequencing artifact, a later analysis removed 592 highly shared, low-generation-probability nucleotide sequences. In a later analysis, a clonal expansion index for each public chain was calculated from normalized within-repertoire ranks of inferred template counts. Generation probabilities in a later analysis came from a VDJ recombination model fitted to out-of-frame rearrangements, and those results were checked against IGoR. In a later analysis, hypergeometric tests were used to score TCR-TCR, TCR-HLA and TCR-CMV co-occurrence, with a repertoire-size bias correction applied to TCR pairs. In a later analysis, false discovery rates were estimated by permuting HLA or CMV assignments 20 times. In a later analysis, co-occurring TCRs were grouped using DBSCAN, with TCRdist sequence similarity added in when clustering inside HLA-allele-positive subsets. Co-occurrence clustering excluded repertoires with fewer than 30,000 or more than 120,000 public chains, plus five with anomalous nucleotide sharing. Sourced from immuneACCESS, this table was stored by TCRdb with only in-frame sequences that have V and J called. A share of the clones is absent; for the studies checked, an unresolved V gene accounts for under half, and the remainder has no known explanation. The DNA was the basis for D and trimming; V, J and clone size are from that table. Within this sample are over 70,000 clones, with about 70% of them counted one time only. The top ten hold 7.5% to 9% of the sample.

In total, just over 650 healthy bone marrow donors made up the cohort. At the time of sampling, all cohort members were nominally healthy, though unrecorded immune exposures were likely present. The donor was CMV seropositive and was included in the group of almost 300 seropositive cohort members. Each donor provided a peripheral blood sample, and peripheral blood mononuclear cells were used for TCR beta sequencing. Genomic DNA was extracted from the blood cell samples with the Qiagen DNeasy Blood Extraction Kit. V lost 7 bases and J lost 7 bases, and the count of bases not matched to a germline gene is 12. CDR1 and CDR2 (LNHDA, SQIVND) derive from the germline V gene (reference sequence). The CDR3 starts with the cysteine, ends with the phenylalanine, and has 14 residues. The DNA shown is the 42-base CDR3, in frame from base 1. Of note for this clone: Its antigen is unknown. Nothing much larger sits one base from this clone, and base qualities are not available.

The sequence came from a man aged 35 to 55 in good health and CMV-seropositive. The sequencing input was PBMCs. This sequence uses TRBV19 and TRBJ1-2, with 7 central nucleotides matching TRBD1. The encoded CDR3 is CASKTGNGVGGYTF. The sequenced DNA is TGTGCCAGTAAGACAGGGAACGGAGTCGGTGGCTACACCTTC.